Listed below are T cell receptor beta chains from one sample, sequenced in a study of T cell repertoires in cytomegalovirus infection. TCRdb processed the reads anew with MiXCR; each CDR3 protein has one entry. Here the sample spans hundreds of thousands of distinct CDR3 sequences, around 24% being singletons. The sequenced material came from CD8+ T cells from PBMCs. The origin of the receptors is a human donor in good health (CMV status not recorded). Some clones in this sample may be carry-over from other donors' samples. Both conserved end residues are part of each CDR3. Each record gives: J gene, D gene, clone size, V gene, CDR3 DNA, CDR3 protein. D genes are given only for firm matches. Not all rows give a size; the values are once, few, many and, for expanded clones, a class.

>TRBJ2-2|-|few|TRBV18
TGTGCCAGCTCACCCCGAGGGTACGACACCGGGGAGCTGTTTTTT
CASSPRGYDTGELFF
>TRBJ2-3|-|-|TRBV7-4
TGTGCCAGCAGCTCCCCTAAGGGGCGCACGCAGTATTTT
CASSSPKGRTQYF
>TRBJ2-1|TRBD1|few|TRBV6-1
TGTGCCAGCAGTGAACAGGGGGCCTACCTGTCTTTCAATGAGCAGTTCTTC
CASSEQGAYLSFNEQFF
>TRBJ1-4|-|few|TRBV10-3
TGTGCCATCAGCGGGAAGAGTTATGAAAAACTGTTTTTT
CAISGKSYEKLFF
>TRBJ2-1|TRBD2|many|TRBV20-1
TGCAGTGCTAGAGAGGAGGGGCGGGGGGACTACAATGAGCAGTTCTTC
CSAREEGRGDYNEQFF
>TRBJ1-5|-|many|TRBV5-6
TGTGCCAGCAGCGTGGGCAGGTCCAATCAGCCCCAGCATTTT
CASSVGRSNQPQHF
>TRBJ2-2|-|many|TRBV7-2
TGTGCCAGCAGCCGAAGGGACTTCTCTCCCGGGGAGCTGTTTTTT
CASSRRDFSPGELFF
>TRBJ1-2|-|-|TRBV7-9
TGTGCCAGCAGCCCTGGGACTGACTACACCTTC
CASSPGTDYTF
>TRBJ2-1|-|many|TRBV14
TGTGCCAGCAGCCAAGATATGCGGGGTATCCACAATGAGCAGTTCTTC
CASSQDMRGIHNEQFF
>TRBJ1-1|TRBD1|-|TRBV4-1
TGTGCCAGCAGCCAACGGACAGGGATGAACACTGTAGCTTTCTTT
CASSQRTGMNTVAFF
>TRBJ2-5|TRBD1|many|TRBV7-9
TGTGCCAGCTCCTCTTGGACAGGGGTTGAGACCCAGTACTTC
CASSSWTGVETQYF
>TRBJ2-3|TRBD2|-|TRBV18
TGTGCCAGCTCACCATCCAGCGGGGGGGCAGATACGCAGTATTTT
CASSPSSGGADTQYF
>TRBJ2-7|-|many|TRBV7-8
TGTGCCAGCAGCCGCCAGTACTTTCGGGAGAACGAGCAGTACTTC
CASSRQYFRENEQYF
>TRBJ1-1|-|many|TRBV6-6
TGTGCCTGCTACAGGGTAACTGAAGCTTTCTTT
CACYRVTEAFF
>TRBJ1-1|TRBD1|-|TRBV5-1
TGCGCCAGCAGCGTTTACAGGGGCGGCACTGAAGCTTTCTTT
CASSVYRGGTEAFF
>TRBJ1-1|-|few|TRBV7-9
TGTGCCAGCAGCTTAGGAGGAAGTCCCGGAGGCACTGAAGCTTTCTTT
CASSLGGSPGGTEAFF
>TRBJ1-6|-|-|TRBV6-2/TRBV6-3
TGTGCCAGCAGTCCAAGGACAGCCGCGGCCTATAATTCACCCCTCCACTTT
CASSPRTAAAYNSPLHF
>TRBJ2-7|-|many|TRBV7-9
TGTGCCAGCAGCTTAGGGGTCGAGCAGTACTTC
CASSLGVEQYF
>TRBJ2-3|TRBD2|many|TRBV6-1
TGTGCCAGCAGTAGACTAGCGGGGGCCAACACAGATACGCAGTATTTT
CASSRLAGANTDTQYF
>TRBJ1-2|-|-|TRBV29-1
TGCAGCGTCCCCTTGAAGTACGATTATGGCTACACCTTC
CSVPLKYDYGYTF
>TRBJ1-3|TRBD1|few|TRBV4-2
TGTGCCAGCAGCCAACTACAGGGGGCACCTGGAAACACCATATATTTT
CASSQLQGAPGNTIYF
>TRBJ2-2|TRBD2|-|TRBV6-2/TRBV6-3
TGTGCCAGCAGTTACAGTCTAGCGGGGGGTTCGAACACCGGGGAGCTGTTTTTT
CASSYSLAGGSNTGELFF
>TRBJ2-3|-|few|TRBV12-3/TRBV12-4
TGTGCCAGCAGTTTACCCACAGTTCGTGGCACAGATACGCAGTATTTT
CASSLPTVRGTDTQYF
>TRBJ1-2|TRBD1|many|TRBV7-9
TGTGCCAGCAGCTCGACAGGGGACGATGGCTACACCTTC
CASSSTGDDGYTF
>TRBJ1-5|TRBD1|once|TRBV19
TGTGCCAGTAGTATAGTAGTCGGCGGGACAGGGTACAATCAGCCCCAGCATTTT
CASSIVVGGTGYNQPQHF
>TRBJ2-5|-|-|TRBV4-3
TGCGCCAGCAGCCAAGACAGGGACGAGACCCAGTACTTC
CASSQDRDETQYF
>TRBJ2-3|-|-|TRBV5-1
TGCGCCAGCAGCTTGCTGACCCCAGATACGCAGTATTTT
CASSLLTPDTQYF
>TRBJ2-7|-|many|TRBV7-2
TGTGCCAGCAGCTTAAATCGGGGATCCTACTACGAGCAGTACTTC
CASSLNRGSYYEQYF
>TRBJ1-2|-|few|TRBV5-1
TGCGCCAGCAGCTTATCTAATAACTATGGCTACACCTTC
CASSLSNNYGYTF
>TRBJ2-1|-|few|TRBV29-1
TGCAGCGAAGGACGGGTCTACAATGAGCAGTTCTTC
CSEGRVYNEQFF
>TRBJ2-5|TRBD1|many|TRBV7-9
TGTGCCAGCAGACCCCGACAGGGTAGGGATAAAGAGACCCAGTACTTC
CASRPRQGRDKETQYF
>TRBJ2-7|-|-|TRBV25-1
TGTGCCAGCAGTGAATTCAGGGGCGAGCAGTACTTC
CASSEFRGEQYF
>TRBJ2-1|TRBD2|many|TRBV7-6
TGTGCCAGCAGTTCCACTAGCGGGGGGGCTTCCTACAATGAGCAGTTCTTC
CASSSTSGGASYNEQFF
>TRBJ2-2|-|few|TRBV12-3/TRBV12-4
TGTGCCAGCAGTTTCTCTGCGAACACCGGGGAGCTGTTTTTT
CASSFSANTGELFF
>TRBJ2-7|-|many|TRBV7-8
TGTGCCAGCACCGGGACAATTTCCTACGAGCAGTACTTC
CASTGTISYEQYF
>TRBJ2-1|TRBD1|-|TRBV18
TGTGCCAGCTCACCGCTTAGGACAGGGCGGGATGAGCAGTTCTTC
CASSPLRTGRDEQFF
>TRBJ2-5|-|-|TRBV6-5
TGTGCCAGCAGTTACTCGACCAGGGGCCAAGAGACCCAGTACTTC
CASSYSTRGQETQYF
>TRBJ2-5|TRBD1|few|TRBV28
TGTGCCAGCTTTCCGACAGGGCAAGAGACCCAGTACTTC
CASFPTGQETQYF
>TRBJ2-5|-|-|TRBV24-1
TGTGCCACCAGTGACTCCCAACACGGGGTAGAGACCCAGTACTTC
CATSDSQHGVETQYF
>TRBJ2-5|-|-|TRBV4-3
TGCGCCAGCAGCCAGGATACTCGGAAAGGGTCGAAGACCCAGTACTTC
CASSQDTRKGSKTQYF
>TRBJ1-2|-|-|TRBV28
TGTGCCAGCAGGGACAGACCCAAAGGCTACACCTTC
CASRDRPKGYTF
>TRBJ2-1|-|many|TRBV7-2
TGTGCCAGCAGCCAGGGACCGAATGAGCAGTTCTTC
CASSQGPNEQFF
>TRBJ2-3|TRBD2|-|TRBV5-1
TGCGCCAGCACCTTACGGACTAGCGGTTCTAGCACAGATACGCAGTATTTT
CASTLRTSGSSTDTQYF
>TRBJ1-2|-|-|TRBV29-1
TGCAGCGTTGCAGGGGTCCCTAACTATGGCTACACCTTC
CSVAGVPNYGYTF
>TRBJ2-5|-|-|TRBV28
TGTGCCAGCAGCAAGTCCGGGCGGGGAGAGACCCAGTACTTC
CASSKSGRGETQYF
>TRBJ2-5|TRBD2|-|TRBV7-6
TGTGCTAGCAGCTCCAGACTAGCGGGGGAGCGTGAGACCCAGTACTTC
CASSSRLAGERETQYF
>TRBJ2-1|TRBD2|-|TRBV20-1
TGCAGTGCTAGAGATGGGGGACTAGCGGTCTACAATGAGCAGTTCTTC
CSARDGGLAVYNEQFF
>TRBJ2-1|TRBD1|many|TRBV7-8
TGTGCCAGCAGCTTTTACAGGGGTTCAGGCAATGAGCAGTTCTTC
CASSFYRGSGNEQFF
>TRBJ2-5|TRBD1|-|TRBV7-6
TGTGCCAGCAGCTTCAGGGGGCTGGAGACCCAGTACTTC
CASSFRGLETQYF
>TRBJ2-5|-|few|TRBV15
TGTGCCACCAGCAGAGATAACGGGATCCTCCAAGAGACCCAGTACTTC
CATSRDNGILQETQYF
>TRBJ2-7|-|-|TRBV19
TGTGCCAGTAGTATAGACCAGAGCTCCTACGAGCAGTACTTC
CASSIDQSSYEQYF
>TRBJ2-1|-|-|TRBV5-5
TGTGCCAGCACCCCCTCGACAGGCCCGGGATGGCAGTTCTTC
CASTPSTGPGWQFF
>TRBJ2-1|TRBD2|-|TRBV28
TGTGCCAGCAGTCGGGGACTAGCGGGGGTGTACAATGAGCAGTTCTTC
CASSRGLAGVYNEQFF